The clone carrying this TCR beta chain was observed a handful of times. These data are taken from a study of cytomegalovirus exposure and HLA in healthy donors. Both 60 Vbeta primers and 13 Jbeta primers went into the PCR. Measured with immunoSEQ multiplex PCR; TCRdb has only the in-frame clones, and not every one. The data contain 150,000 or so clones, about 75% of them singletons. In germline, CDR1 is MGHDK, CDR2 SYGVNS. CDR3 length: 13 amino acids. V gave up 4 bases and J gave up 3 bases, with 7 bases separating them. The TCR sequence derives from a female donor in good health and CMV-seronegative. This chain connects TRBV25-1 to TRBJ1-3, with D unresolved. Sequenced sample: PBMCs. As DNA, the CDR3 is TGTGCCAGCAGTGCCGTTTATGGAAACACCATATATTTT. Translation: CASSAVYGNTIYF.